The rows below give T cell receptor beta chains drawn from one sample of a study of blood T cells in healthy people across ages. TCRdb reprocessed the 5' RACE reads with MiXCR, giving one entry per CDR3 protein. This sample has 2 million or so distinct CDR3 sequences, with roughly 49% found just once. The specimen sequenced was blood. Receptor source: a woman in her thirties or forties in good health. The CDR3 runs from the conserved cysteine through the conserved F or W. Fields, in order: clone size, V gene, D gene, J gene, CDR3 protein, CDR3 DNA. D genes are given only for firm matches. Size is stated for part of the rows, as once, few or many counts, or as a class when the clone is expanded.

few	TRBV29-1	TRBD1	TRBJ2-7	CSVAPLGQGDEQYF	TGCAGCGTTGCCCCGCTGGGACAGGGAGACGAGCAGTACTTC
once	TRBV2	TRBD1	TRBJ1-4	CASSQDRGKSEKLFF	TGTGCCAGCAGTCAAGACAGGGGCAAAAGTGAAAAACTGTTTTTT
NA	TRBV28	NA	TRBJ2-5	CASSVKTPKTQYF	TGTGCCAGCAGTGTGAAGACCCCAAAGACCCAGTACTTC
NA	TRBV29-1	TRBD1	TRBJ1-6	CSVKDRGSTLHF	TGCAGCGTGAAGGACAGGGGGTCAACCCTCCACTTT
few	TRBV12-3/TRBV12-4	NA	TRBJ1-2	CASSSVRSNGYTF	TGTGCCAGCAGTTCGGTCAGAAGCAATGGCTACACCTTC
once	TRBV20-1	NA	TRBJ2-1	CSARPLNNEQFF	TGCAGTGCTAGACCCCTGAACAATGAGCAGTTCTTC
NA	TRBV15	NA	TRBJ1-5	CATSRDPGRGGNQPQHF	TGTGCCACCAGCAGAGATCCGGGTAGGGGGGGCAATCAGCCCCAGCATTTT
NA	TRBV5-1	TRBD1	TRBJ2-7	CASSFPDRAPYEQYF	TGCGCCAGCAGCTTCCCAGACAGGGCCCCCTACGAGCAGTACTTC
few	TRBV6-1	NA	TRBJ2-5	CASSIVGPQETQYF	TGTGCCAGCTCGATAGTTGGACCTCAAGAGACCCAGTACTTC
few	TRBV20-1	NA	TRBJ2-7	CSARALGGASYEQYF	TGCAGTGCTAGGGCCCTTGGGGGGGCCTCCTACGAGCAGTACTTC
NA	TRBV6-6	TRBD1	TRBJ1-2	CASSSPGTVIYGYTF	TGTGCCAGCAGTAGCCCCGGGACAGTCATTTATGGCTACACCTTC
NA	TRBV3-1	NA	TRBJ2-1	CASSQVSTAEQFF	TGTGCCAGCAGCCAAGTGAGTACTGCCGAGCAGTTCTTC
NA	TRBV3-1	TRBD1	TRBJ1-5	CASSPDRGKRSAQHF	TGTGCCAGCAGCCCGGACAGGGGAAAACGGAGCGCCCAGCATTTT
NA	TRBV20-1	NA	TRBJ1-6	CSASTTETYNSPLHF	TGCAGTGCTAGTACTACAGAGACATATAATTCACCCCTCCACTTT
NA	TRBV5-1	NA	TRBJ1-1	CASSADTGSTEAFF	TGCGCCAGCAGCGCGGACACAGGGAGCACTGAAGCTTTCTTT
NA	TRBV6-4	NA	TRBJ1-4	CANPQWAKLFF	TGTGCCAACCCGCAGTGGGCAAAACTGTTTTTT
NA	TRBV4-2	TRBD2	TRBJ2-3	CASSPRTSGGARATQYF	TGTGCCAGCAGCCCCCGGACTAGCGGGGGGGCAAGAGCTACGCAGTATTTT
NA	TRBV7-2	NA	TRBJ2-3	CASRPTGGPADTQYF	TGTGCCAGCAGGCCCACTGGCGGTCCCGCAGATACGCAGTATTTT
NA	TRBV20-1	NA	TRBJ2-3	CSATPGVLTDTQYF	TGCAGTGCTACACCGGGGGTGCTCACAGATACGCAGTATTTT
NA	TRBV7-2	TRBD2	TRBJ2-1	CASSHSGGFYNEQFF	TGTGCCAGCAGCCATAGCGGGGGGTTCTACAATGAGCAGTTCTTC
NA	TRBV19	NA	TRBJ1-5	CASNVNGYSNQPQHF	TGTGCCAGTAACGTAAATGGGTATAGCAATCAGCCCCAGCATTTT
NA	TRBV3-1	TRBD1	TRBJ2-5	CARTRDRGLEQYF	TGTGCCAGAACCCGGGACAGAGGACTTGAGCAGTACTTC
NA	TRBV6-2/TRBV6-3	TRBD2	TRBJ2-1	CASSHQRGGPYNEQFF	TGTGCCAGCAGTCACCAGCGGGGGGGCCCCTACAATGAGCAGTTCTTC
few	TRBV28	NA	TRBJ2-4	CASSRVGSAKNIQYF	TGTGCCAGCAGTAGGGTCGGATCGGCCAAAAACATTCAGTACTTC
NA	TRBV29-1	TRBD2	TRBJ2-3	CSGTGTSGGLDTQYF	TGCAGCGGGACCGGGACTAGCGGGGGGTTGGATACGCAGTATTTT
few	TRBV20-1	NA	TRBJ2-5	CSARMLGTQYF	TGCAGTGCTAGAATGCTAGGGACCCAGTACTTC
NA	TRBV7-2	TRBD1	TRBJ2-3	CASSTRQGTIDTQYF	TGTGCCAGCAGCACGAGACAGGGGACAATAGATACGCAGTATTTT
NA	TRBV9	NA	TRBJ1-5	CASSDGDRPQHF	TGTGCCAGCAGCGACGGGGATAGGCCCCAGCATTTT
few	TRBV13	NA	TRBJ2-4	CASSSPPQGAKNIQYF	TGTGCCAGCAGCTCGCCCCCTCAGGGAGCCAAAAACATTCAGTACTTC
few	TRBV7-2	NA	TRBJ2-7	CASSFGRVAYEQYF	TGTGCCAGCAGCTTTGGCAGGGTCGCCTACGAGCAGTACTTC
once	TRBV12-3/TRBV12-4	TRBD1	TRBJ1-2	CASSLRPGQANYGYTF	TGTGCCAGCAGCTTGCGTCCGGGACAGGCTAACTATGGCTACACCTTC
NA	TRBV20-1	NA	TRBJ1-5	CSASPPLRGQVPNQPQHF	TGCAGTGCTAGTCCACCCCTAAGGGGTCAAGTCCCCAATCAGCCCCAGCATTTT
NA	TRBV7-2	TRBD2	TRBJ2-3	CASSLVPLAGVDTQYF	TGTGCCAGCAGCTTAGTCCCCCTAGCGGGGGTAGATACGCAGTATTTT
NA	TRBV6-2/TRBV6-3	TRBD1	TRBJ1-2	CATTLQGLLGYGYTF	TGTGCCACGACGCTACAGGGGTTACTCGGCTATGGCTACACCTTC
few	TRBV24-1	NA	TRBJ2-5	CATSDPAVGETQYF	TGTGCCACCAGTGATCCCGCCGTAGGGGAGACCCAGTACTTC
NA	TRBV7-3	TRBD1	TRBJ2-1	CASSLRPGQGANEQFF	TGTGCCAGCAGCCTTAGGCCGGGACAGGGGGCTAATGAGCAGTTCTTC
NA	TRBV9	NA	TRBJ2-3	CASSVGGSLTTDTQYF	TGTGCCAGCAGCGTAGGGGGTAGCCTGACCACAGATACGCAGTATTTT
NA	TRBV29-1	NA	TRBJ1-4	CSVGWGPSNEKLFF	TGCAGCGTGGGCTGGGGACCTTCTAATGAAAAACTGTTTTTT
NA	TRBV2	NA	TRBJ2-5	CAVRGNQETQYF	TGTGCCGTCAGGGGTAACCAAGAGACCCAGTACTTC
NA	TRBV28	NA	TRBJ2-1	CASSGWGNNEQFF	TGTGCCAGCAGCGGTTGGGGGAACAATGAGCAGTTCTTC
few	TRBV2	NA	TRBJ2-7	CASGLAGTHEQYF	TGTGCCAGCGGCCTCGCGGGGACCCACGAGCAGTACTTC
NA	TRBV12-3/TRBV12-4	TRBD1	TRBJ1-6	CASSLLDRGDSPLHF	TGTGCCAGCAGTTTACTGGACAGGGGGGATTCACCCCTCCACTTT
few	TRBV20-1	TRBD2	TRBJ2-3	CSARDSAGGSTDTQYF	TGCAGTGCTAGAGATAGTGCGGGGGGGAGCACAGATACGCAGTATTTT
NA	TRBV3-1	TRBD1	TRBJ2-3	CASSQDVGWDRGTDSTDTQYF	TGTGCCAGCAGCCAAGATGTCGGCTGGGACAGGGGCACGGATAGCACAGATACGCAGTATTTT
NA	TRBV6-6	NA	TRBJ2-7	CASSYATYEQYF	TGTGCCAGCAGTTACGCTACCTACGAGCAGTACTTC
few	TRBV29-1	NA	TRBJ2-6	CSVELGAGGANVLTF	TGCAGCGTTGAGCTAGGGGCTGGTGGGGCCAACGTCCTGACTTTC
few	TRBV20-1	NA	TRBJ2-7	CSVGSGDYEQYF	TGCAGTGTGGGAAGTGGCGACTACGAGCAGTACTTC